A selection of T cell receptor beta chains follows, all from one sample in a study of tumor and adjacent non-tumor tissue in lung cancer. TCRdb processed the multiplex PCR reads anew with MiXCR; each CDR3 protein has one entry. Of 98,000 or so distinct CDR3 sequences listed, 75% to 85% are singletons. The sequencing sample was made of distant non-tumor lung tissue. These receptors were collected from a man aged 60 to 69 with small cell lung cancer. The CDR3 runs from the conserved cysteine through the conserved F or W. D genes are given only for firm matches. Rows may omit the clone size; those that give it use once, few, many or a size class.

d_call j_call v_call clone_size cdr3_aa cdr3_nt
NA TRBJ2-2 TRBV6-2/TRBV6-3 once CANSLAPSSNTEELFF TGTGCCAACAGTTTAGCTCCTAGCTCGAACACCGAGGAGCTGTTTTTC
NA TRBJ2-3 TRBV11-2 NA CASSLGARVHAQYF TGTGCCAGCAGCTTAGGAGCGAGGGTACATGCGCAGTATTTT
NA TRBJ1-1 TRBV6-5 many CASAGPGHTEAFF TGTGCCAGCGCGGGGCCCGGGCACACTGAAGCTTTCTTT
NA TRBJ2-4 TRBV12-3/TRBV12-4 once CVSGLGAKGKNIQYF TGTGTCAGCGGTTTAGGGGCAAAGGGCAAAAACATTCAGTACTTC
NA TRBJ1-1 TRBV11-2 once CANSLAAGMSNKDFF TGTGCCAACAGCTTAGCAGCAGGAATGAGCAACAAAGATTTCTTT
NA TRBJ2-2 TRBV10-3 NA CVIGGNTGELFF TGTGTCATCGGTGGTAACACCGGGGAGCTGTTTTTT
NA TRBJ2-1 TRBV14 NA CASSAHPQYVVQFF TGTGCCAGCAGCGCGCATCCCCAGTATGTTGTGCAGTTCTTC
NA TRBJ2-7 TRBV6-1 NA CASSEASPANYF TGTGCCAGCAGTGAAGCCTCCCCGGCGAACTACTTC
NA TRBJ2-7 TRBV6-1 many CASSEVGGSPYEQYF TGTGCCAGCAGTGAAGTCGGAGGTTCCCCCTACGAGCAGTACTTC
TRBD2 TRBJ2-5 TRBV24-1 NA CATSDPRLAEETEYF TGTGCCACCAGTGATCCCCGACTAGCGGAAGAGACCGAGTACTTC
NA TRBJ1-1 TRBV20-1 NA CSAGQPNTEAFF TGCAGTGCTGGACAGCCCAACACTGAAGCTTTCTTT
NA TRBJ2-5 TRBV5-6 once CNSSLYEIQYF TGTAACAGCAGCCTCTATGAGATCCAGTACTTC